Listed below are T cell receptor beta chains from one sample, sequenced in a study of blood T cell repertoires in COVID-19. Measured with immunoSEQ multiplex PCR; TCRdb has only the in-frame clones, and not every one. Of tens of thousands of clones in the sample, roughly 80% are singletons; the top ten hold over 15%. Material: peripheral blood. These receptors all come from a man aged 60 to 75 with acute or convalescent COVID-19. CDR3s include the opening cysteine and the closing phenylalanine or tryptophan. Each record gives: J gene, D gene, V gene, clone size, CDR3 protein, CDR3 DNA. The D gene is left open where the match is weak. Clone size is stated in some rows and not others, as once, few, many or a class when expanded.

J: TRBJ1-1; D: -; V: TRBV6-6; size: few; CDR3: CASSYSTGSPEAFF; DNA: TGTGCCAGCAGTTACTCAACCGGGTCCCCTGAAGCTTTCTTT
J: TRBJ2-7; D: TRBD1; V: TRBV11-3; size: -; CDR3: CASSLDQDRGPYEQYF; DNA: TGTGCCAGCAGCTTAGATCAGGACAGGGGGCCGTACGAGCAGTACTTC
J: TRBJ2-2; D: TRBD1; V: TRBV24-1; size: few; CDR3: CATSEPDRVGYTGELFF; DNA: TGTGCCACCAGTGAACCGGACAGGGTGGGTTACACCGGGGAGCTGTTTTTT
J: TRBJ2-7; D: -; V: TRBV5-4; size: -; CDR3: CASSSDKPAYEQYF; DNA: TGTGCCAGCAGCTCGGACAAACCGGCCTACGAGCAGTACTTC
J: TRBJ2-5; D: -; V: TRBV18; size: -; CDR3: CASSPRGGIQETQYF; DNA: TGTGCCAGCTCACCACGAGGCGGGATACAAGAGACCCAGTACTTC
J: TRBJ1-2; D: TRBD1; V: TRBV7-2; size: -; CDR3: CASSLDGQGFYGYTF; DNA: TGTGCCAGCAGCTTAGACGGACAGGGGTTCTATGGCTACACCTTC
J: TRBJ2-5; D: -; V: TRBV18; size: -; CDR3: CASSLSCLRQETQYF; DNA: TGTGCCAGCTCACTTTCCTGCCTGCGGCAAGAGACCCAGTACTTC
J: TRBJ2-5; D: TRBD1; V: TRBV18; size: -; CDR3: CASSRDRGQETQYF; DNA: TGTGCCAGCTCCCGAGACAGGGGGCAAGAGACCCAGTACTTC
J: TRBJ2-7; D: TRBD1; V: TRBV6-2/TRBV6-3; size: -; CDR3: CASSNTGGSEQYF; DNA: TGTGCCAGCAGCAATACAGGGGGTAGCGAGCAGTACTTC
J: TRBJ1-2; D: -; V: TRBV2; size: -; CDR3: CASRRDYGYTF; DNA: TGTGCCAGCCGCCGGGACTATGGCTACACCTTC
J: TRBJ2-1; D: -; V: TRBV29-1; size: -; CDR3: CSVEGIGPGSSSYNEQFF; DNA: TGCAGCGTTGAAGGAATTGGGCCCGGCAGCAGCTCCTACAATGAGCAGTTCTTC
J: TRBJ1-2; D: TRBD1; V: TRBV6-1; size: -; CDR3: CASSDPGQSYYGYTF; DNA: TGTGCCAGCAGTGACCCGGGACAGTCCTACTATGGCTACACCTTC
J: TRBJ1-6; D: -; V: TRBV19; size: -; CDR3: CASSIGEQGYSPLHF; DNA: TGTGCCAGTAGTATTGGAGAACAGGGATATTCACCCCTCCACTTT
J: TRBJ2-7; D: TRBD2; V: TRBV4-2; size: -; CDR3: CASSQEGLAGELVYF; DNA: TGTGCCAGCAGCCAAGAAGGGCTAGCGGGAGAACTAGTGTACTTC
J: TRBJ2-4; D: -; V: TRBV9; size: many; CDR3: CASSVSTGLKNIQYF; DNA: TGTGCCAGCAGCGTGAGCACAGGGCTAAAAAACATTCAGTACTTC
J: TRBJ1-1; D: -; V: TRBV7-3; size: few; CDR3: CASSQEMNTEAFF; DNA: TGTGCCAGCAGTCAGGAAATGAACACTGAAGCTTTCTTT
J: TRBJ2-1; D: -; V: TRBV6-6; size: -; CDR3: CASSPPPSPRDYNEQFF; DNA: TGTGCCAGCAGTCCCCCCCCTTCCCCCCGGGATTACAATGAGCAGTTCTTC
J: TRBJ1-4; D: -; V: TRBV28; size: once; CDR3: CASRKQGSVEKLFF; DNA: TGTGCCAGCAGGAAACAGGGATCGGTTGAAAAACTGTTTTTT